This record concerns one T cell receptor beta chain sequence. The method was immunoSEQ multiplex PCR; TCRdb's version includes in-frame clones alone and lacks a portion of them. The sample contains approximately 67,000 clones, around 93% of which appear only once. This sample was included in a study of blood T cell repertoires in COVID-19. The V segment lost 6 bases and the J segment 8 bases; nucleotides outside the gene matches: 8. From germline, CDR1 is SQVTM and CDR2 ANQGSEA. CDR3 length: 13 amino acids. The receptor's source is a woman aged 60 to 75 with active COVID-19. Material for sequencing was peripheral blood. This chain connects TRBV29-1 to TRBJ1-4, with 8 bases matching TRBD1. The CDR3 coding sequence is TGCAGCGTCAACGTAGGACAGGGCGAAAAACTGTTTTTT. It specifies CSVNVGQGEKLFF.